This entry is about one T cell receptor beta chain. The assay was immunoSEQ multiplex PCR, and TCRdb's table has in-frame clones only and misses some. The table shows 25,000 to 30,000 clones, with around four fifths occurring only once. The record originates from a study of blood T cell repertoires in COVID-19. V was shortened by 6 bases and J by 7 bases, with 18 bases between the two germline ends. Germline CDR1 and CDR2: LGHDT and YNNKEL (reference sequence). The CDR3 is 15 amino acids. The V and J genes are TRBV3-1 (or the pseudogene TRBV3-2) and TRBJ1-4; D possibly corresponds to TRBD1 (5 bases). The clonotype comes from a man between 65 and 85 years old with acute or convalescent COVID-19. The material sequenced was peripheral blood. The CDR3 region has the DNA TGTGCCAGCAGTGGGGCCGGGACTTTCGGTGAAAAACTGTTTTTT. Its protein is CASSGAGTFGEKLFF.